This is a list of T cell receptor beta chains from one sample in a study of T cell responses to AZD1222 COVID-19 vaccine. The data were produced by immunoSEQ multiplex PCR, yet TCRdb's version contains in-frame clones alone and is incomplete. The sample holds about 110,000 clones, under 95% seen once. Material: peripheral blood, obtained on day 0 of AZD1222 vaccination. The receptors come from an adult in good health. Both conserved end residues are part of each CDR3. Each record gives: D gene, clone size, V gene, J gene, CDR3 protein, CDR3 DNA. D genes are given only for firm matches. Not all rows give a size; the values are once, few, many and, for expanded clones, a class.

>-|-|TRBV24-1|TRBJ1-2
CATSRGANYGYTF
TGTGCCACCAGTAGGGGGGCCAACTATGGCTACACCTTC
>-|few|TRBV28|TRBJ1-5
CASSGNQPQHF
TGTGCCAGCAGTGGCAATCAGCCCCAGCATTTT
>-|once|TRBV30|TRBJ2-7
CAWRTGATYEQYF
TGTGCCTGGAGGACAGGCGCTACCTACGAGCAGTACTTC
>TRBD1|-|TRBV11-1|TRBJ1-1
CASSRTGPNTEAFF
TGTGCCAGCAGCCGGACAGGGCCCAACACTGAAGCTTTCTTT
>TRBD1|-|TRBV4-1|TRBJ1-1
CASTLQPGGKTEAFF
TGCGCCAGCACCCTCCAACCAGGGGGAAAAACTGAAGCTTTCTTT
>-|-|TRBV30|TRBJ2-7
CAWSVPTLTYEQYF
TGTGCCTGGAGTGTACCCACCCTAACCTACGAGCAGTACTTC
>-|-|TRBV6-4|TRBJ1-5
CASSDDSNQPQHF
TGTGCCAGCAGTGACGATAGCAATCAGCCCCAGCATTTT
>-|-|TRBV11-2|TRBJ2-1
CASSLAGHLKEQFF
TGTGCCAGCAGCTTAGCGGGGCATCTGAAAGAGCAGTTCTTC
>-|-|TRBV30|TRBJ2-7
CAWSVGSGTYEQYF
TGTGCCTGGAGTGTAGGTAGCGGTACCTACGAGCAGTACTTC
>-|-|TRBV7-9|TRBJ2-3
CASSLGGWTSTDTQYF
TGTGCCAGCAGCTTAGGGGGGTGGACTAGCACAGATACGCAGTATTTT
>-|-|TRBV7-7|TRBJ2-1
CASSAGVSSYNEQFF
TGTGCCAGCAGCGCCGGTGTATCCTCCTACAATGAGCAGTTCTTC
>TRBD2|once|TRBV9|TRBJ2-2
CASSPRTSGGAMNTGELFF
TGTGCCAGCAGCCCCCGGACTAGCGGGGGGGCCATGAACACCGGGGAGCTGTTTTTT
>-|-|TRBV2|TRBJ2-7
CASIPGTPIGYEQYF
TGTGCCAGCATCCCCGGGACACCAATCGGGTACGAGCAGTACTTC
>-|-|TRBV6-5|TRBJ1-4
CAPHPRSPNEKLFF
TGTGCCCCCCACCCCCGTTCCCCTAATGAAAAACTGTTTTTT
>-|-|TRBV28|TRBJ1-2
CASSFLRGLYGYTF
TGTGCCAGCAGTTTCTTGAGAGGGCTCTATGGCTACACCTTC
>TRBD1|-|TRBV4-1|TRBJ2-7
CASSRLGSTGGQYEQYF
TGCGCCAGCAGCCGGCTAGGCTCGACAGGGGGCCAGTACGAGCAGTACTTC
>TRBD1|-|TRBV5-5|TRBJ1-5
CASSLRQGDSNQPQHF
TGTGCCAGCAGCCTGCGACAGGGGGATAGCAATCAGCCCCAGCATTTT
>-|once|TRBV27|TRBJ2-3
CASSLGSTDTQYF
TGTGCCAGCAGTTTAGGTAGCACAGATACGCAGTATTTT
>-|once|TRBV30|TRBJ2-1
CAWDAVGPNEQFF
TGTGCTTGGGACGCCGTTGGGCCGAATGAGCAGTTCTTC
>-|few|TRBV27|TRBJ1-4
CASSLRTLNPRKMEKLFF
TGTGCCAGCAGTCTCAGAACTCTGAACCCCCGGAAGATGGAAAAACTGTTTTTT
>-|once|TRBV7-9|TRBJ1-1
CASSRDPGTEAFF
TGTGCCAGCAGCCGGGACCCCGGGACTGAAGCTTTCTTT
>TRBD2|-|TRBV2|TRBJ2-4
CASSEIAGGSENIQYF
TGTGCCAGCAGTGAAATAGCGGGGGGCAGCGAAAACATTCAGTACTTC
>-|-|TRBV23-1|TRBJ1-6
CASSQSAPLHF
TGCGCCAGCAGTCAATCTGCACCCCTCCACTTT
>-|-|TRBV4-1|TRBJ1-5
CASSQQGAGQPQHF
TGCGCCAGCAGCCAACAGGGAGCTGGGCAGCCCCAGCATTTT
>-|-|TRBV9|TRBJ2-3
CASSFTPVSTDTQYF
TGTGCCAGCAGCTTCACCCCGGTAAGCACAGATACGCAGTATTTT
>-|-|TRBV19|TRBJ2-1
CASTPNWGDEQFF
TGTGCCAGTACCCCTAACTGGGGAGATGAGCAGTTCTTC
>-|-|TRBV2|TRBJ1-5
CASSAGRRQPQHF
TGTGCCAGCAGTGCCGGTAGACGTCAGCCCCAGCATTTT
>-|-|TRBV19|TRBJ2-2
CASSLYKNTGELFF
TGTGCCAGTAGTCTCTACAAGAACACCGGGGAGCTGTTTTTT
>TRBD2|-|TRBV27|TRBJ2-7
CASSLSRGTYEQYF
TGTGCCAGCAGTTTATCGCGGGGGACCTACGAGCAGTACTTC
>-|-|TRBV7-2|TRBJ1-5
CASSSHARQNQPQHF
TGTGCCAGCAGCTCTCACGCGAGACAGAATCAGCCCCAGCATTTT
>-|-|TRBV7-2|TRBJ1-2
CASSLVGGTYGYTF
TGTGCCAGCAGCTTAGTCGGGGGAACCTATGGCTACACCTTC
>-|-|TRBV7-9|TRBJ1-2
CASSLDLWDKDTF
TGTGCCAGCAGCTTAGACCTATGGGACAAGGACACCTTC
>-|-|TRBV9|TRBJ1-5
CASSAKDSYQPQHF
TGTGCCAGCAGCGCAAAGGACAGTTATCAGCCCCAGCATTTT
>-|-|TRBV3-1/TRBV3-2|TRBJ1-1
CATAGNTEAFF
TGTGCCACCGCGGGGAACACTGAAGCTTTCTTT
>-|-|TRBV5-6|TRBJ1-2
CASSLVANYGYTF
TGTGCCAGCAGCTTGGTTGCTAACTATGGCTACACCTTC
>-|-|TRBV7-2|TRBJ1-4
CASSLGPGKGEKLFF
TGTGCCAGCAGCTTAGGGCCAGGGAAGGGCGAAAAACTGTTTTTT
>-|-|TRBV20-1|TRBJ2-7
CSASSLSDEQYF
TGCAGTGCTAGTTCGCTGAGCGACGAGCAGTACTTC
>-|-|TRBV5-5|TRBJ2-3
CASSLGLLVTDTQYF
TGTGCCAGCAGCTTAGGACTGTTGGTCACAGATACGCAGTATTTT
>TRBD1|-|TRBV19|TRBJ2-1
CASSLFGQGSNNEQFF
TGTGCCAGTAGCCTATTCGGACAGGGGAGCAACAATGAGCAGTTCTTC
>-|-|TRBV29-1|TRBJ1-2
CSVELGVPYGYTF
TGCAGCGTTGAATTAGGGGTTCCCTATGGCTACACCTTC
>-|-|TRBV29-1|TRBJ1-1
CSSGNGKEAFF
TGCAGCTCCGGCAACGGAAAGGAAGCTTTCTTT
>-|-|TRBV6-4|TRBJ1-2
CAARRGPSYGYTF
TGTGCCGCACGACGGGGCCCTAGCTATGGCTACACCTTC
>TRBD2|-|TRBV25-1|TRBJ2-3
CASSESSGGVSDTQYF
TGTGCCAGCAGTGAATCGAGCGGGGGTGTTTCAGATACGCAGTATTTT
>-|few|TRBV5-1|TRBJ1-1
CASSLERMNTEAFF
TGCGCCAGCAGCTTGGAACGGATGAACACTGAAGCTTTCTTT
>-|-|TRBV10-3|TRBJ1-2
CAISERGDSPYGYTF
TGTGCCATCAGTGAGAGGGGTGACAGCCCCTATGGCTACACCTTC
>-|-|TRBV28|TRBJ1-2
CASSRDPYGYTF
TGTGCCAGCAGCAGGGACCCCTATGGCTACACCTTC
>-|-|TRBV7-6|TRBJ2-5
CASSTRQPKETQYF
TGTGCCAGCAGCACGAGACAGCCAAAAGAGACCCAGTACTTC
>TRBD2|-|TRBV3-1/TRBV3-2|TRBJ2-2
CASSQGLAGETNTGELFF
TGTGCCAGCAGCCAAGGGCTAGCGGGGGAGACGAACACCGGGGAGCTGTTTTTT
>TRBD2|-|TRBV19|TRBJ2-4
CASSSSGAPIQYF
TGTGCCAGTAGTAGCAGCGGGGCCCCCATTCAGTACTTC
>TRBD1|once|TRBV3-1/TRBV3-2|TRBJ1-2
CASSPLGTASYGYTF
TGTGCCAGCAGCCCCCTCGGGACAGCCTCCTATGGCTACACCTTC
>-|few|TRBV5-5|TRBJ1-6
CASSLGYSPLHF
TGTGCCAGCAGCTTAGGATATTCACCCCTCCACTTT
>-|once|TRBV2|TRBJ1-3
CASSELPGGAGNTIYF
TGTGCCAGCAGTGAATTGCCTGGGGGGGCTGGAAACACCATATATTTT
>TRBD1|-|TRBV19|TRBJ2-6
CATGQGAFSGANVLTF
TGTGCCACTGGACAGGGGGCGTTCTCTGGGGCCAACGTCCTGACTTTC
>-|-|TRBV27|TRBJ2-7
CATAGGIGEQYF
TGTGCCACGGCAGGGGGGATTGGGGAGCAGTACTTC
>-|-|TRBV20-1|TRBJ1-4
CSARDSATNEKLFF
TGCAGTGCTCGTGACAGTGCAACTAATGAAAAACTGTTTTTT
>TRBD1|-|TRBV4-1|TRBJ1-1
CASSLVTGGRNTEAFF
TGCGCCAGCAGCCTCGTCACAGGGGGAAGGAACACTGAAGCTTTCTTT
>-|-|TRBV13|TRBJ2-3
CASSHRFVTDTQYF
TGTGCCAGCAGCCACAGGTTTGTAACAGATACGCAGTATTTT
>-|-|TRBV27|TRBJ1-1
CASSLGFPGQGNTEAFF
TGTGCCAGCAGTTTAGGATTCCCGGGACAAGGAAACACTGAAGCTTTCTTT
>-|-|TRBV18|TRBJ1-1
CASSPRTAAEAFF
TGTGCCAGCTCACCACGGACAGCCGCTGAAGCTTTCTTT